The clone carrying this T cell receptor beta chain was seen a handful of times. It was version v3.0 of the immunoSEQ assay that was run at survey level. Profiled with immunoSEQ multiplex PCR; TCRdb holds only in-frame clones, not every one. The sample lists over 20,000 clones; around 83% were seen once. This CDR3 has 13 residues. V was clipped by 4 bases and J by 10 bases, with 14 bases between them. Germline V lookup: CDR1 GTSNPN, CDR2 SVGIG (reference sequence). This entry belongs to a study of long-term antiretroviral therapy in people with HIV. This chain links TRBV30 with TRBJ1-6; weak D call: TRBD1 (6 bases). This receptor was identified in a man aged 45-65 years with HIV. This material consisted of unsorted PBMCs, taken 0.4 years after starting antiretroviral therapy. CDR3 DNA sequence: TGTGCCTGGAACAGGGTCAGAGAATCACCCCTCCACTTT. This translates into CAWNRVRESPLHF. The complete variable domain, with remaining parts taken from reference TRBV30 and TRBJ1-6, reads SQTIHQWPATLVQPVGSPLSLECTVEGTSNPNLYWYRQAAGRGLQLLFYSVGIGQISSEVPQNLSASRPQDRQFILSSKKLLLSDSGFYLCAWNRVRESPLHFGNGTRLTVT.